The source of this TCR beta chain is a study of T cell responses to AZD1222 COVID-19 vaccine (dated by TCRdb to the early 2020s). Regarding the research as a whole: A total of just over 230 trial participants underwent TCR sequencing, of whom approximately 200 had received two doses of AZD1222 and some 25 had received two doses of the MenACWY control vaccine. Enrollment into the trials was organized by age into subgroups of 18-55, 56-69 and 70-plus years, and those subgroups contained roughly 140, 27 and 60 TCR-sequenced participants, respectively. Study-wide findings and limitations: Epitopes outside the regions mutated in the B.1.351 and B.1.1.7 variants were reportedly recognized by nearly half of the unique spike-specific TCRs. Most participants were white British and females outnumbered males, and the authors suggested that clonal diversity may have been underestimated. The 56-69-year group was small, and its depth increase did not reach significance, likely because of low power. After two AZD1222 doses, both the breadth and the depth of spike-specific TCRs were significantly higher than at day 0 and than in MenACWY recipients. Conclusions about previously exposed vaccinees were limited because only a handful of AZD1222 recipients were SARS-CoV-2 seropositive at baseline. Because no day 14 peak-response samples were available, repertoires were characterized only after the peak T cell response. CD4 TCRs associated with the vaccine covered the entire spike protein, and the dominant responses were in regions 160-218 and 743-854.

The CDR3 regions of human TCRbeta chains were subjected to immunosequencing. The published analysis was carried out like this. Repertoire TCRs were matched against a reference library of SARS-CoV-2-specific TCRs generated with the MIRA antigen-specificity platform. Breadth was defined as the fraction of unique TCRs that were SARS-CoV-2-associated, and depth was defined as the fraction of total T cells that were SARS-CoV-2-associated. Each spike-specific TCR was assigned to its reactive spike region and to a CD4 or CD8 class using the MIRA data. Log10-transformed breadth and depth values were compared by one-way ANOVA with Sidak's multiple comparisons tests. TCRdb mirrors the immuneACCESS table, restricted to in-frame sequences. Some clones are absent from its copies; in checked studies, under half trace to an unresolved V gene, and the reason for the others is unknown. V, J and clone size are those of that table, while D and trimming were read from the DNA. The table for this sample lists 100,000 to 150,000 clones; around 80% of them were counted only once. The ten largest clones take up 27% of the sample.

Reading the germline V gene gives CDR1 SGHTA and CDR2 FQGNSA. The junction shows trimming of 6 bases on V and 3 bases on J, and the gene matches do not reach 17 bases of it. Reading from cysteine to phenylalanine, the CDR3 counts 18 amino acids. Solely the CDR3 DNA is kept, with 54 bases framed from the first base. Taken with the paper, the label for time point translates to: about 28 days (+/-7) after the second vaccine dose. Because spike-specific TCR depth and breadth did not differ between the two schedules, AZD1222 recipients who got a second dose at roughly 4 weeks were pooled with those who got a second dose at roughly 12 weeks. Samples from vaccinated people were obtained from the UK trials COV001 and COV002, which included a single-blind randomized controlled phase 2/3 trial of AZD1222 (ChAdOx1 nCoV-19) in healthy adults. For TCRbeta chain sequencing, PBMC samples from trial participants were taken at day 0 and at day 28 after the second dose.

Remarks on this clone: Its antigen specificity is not known. Per-base qualities were not stored, and no clone one base away is much larger.

The sample here was peripheral blood, taken 28 days after the second AZD1222 dose. This receptor was obtained from an adult who received the AZD1222 COVID-19 vaccine. Rearrangement joined TRBV7-2 to TRBJ1-1, with 9 bases in between that match TRBD1. At the DNA level, the sequence is TGTGCCAGCAGGAGGGGGGGCGGACAGGGGACGGCGGACACTGAAGCTTTCTTT. It encodes CASRRGGGQGTADTEAFF.